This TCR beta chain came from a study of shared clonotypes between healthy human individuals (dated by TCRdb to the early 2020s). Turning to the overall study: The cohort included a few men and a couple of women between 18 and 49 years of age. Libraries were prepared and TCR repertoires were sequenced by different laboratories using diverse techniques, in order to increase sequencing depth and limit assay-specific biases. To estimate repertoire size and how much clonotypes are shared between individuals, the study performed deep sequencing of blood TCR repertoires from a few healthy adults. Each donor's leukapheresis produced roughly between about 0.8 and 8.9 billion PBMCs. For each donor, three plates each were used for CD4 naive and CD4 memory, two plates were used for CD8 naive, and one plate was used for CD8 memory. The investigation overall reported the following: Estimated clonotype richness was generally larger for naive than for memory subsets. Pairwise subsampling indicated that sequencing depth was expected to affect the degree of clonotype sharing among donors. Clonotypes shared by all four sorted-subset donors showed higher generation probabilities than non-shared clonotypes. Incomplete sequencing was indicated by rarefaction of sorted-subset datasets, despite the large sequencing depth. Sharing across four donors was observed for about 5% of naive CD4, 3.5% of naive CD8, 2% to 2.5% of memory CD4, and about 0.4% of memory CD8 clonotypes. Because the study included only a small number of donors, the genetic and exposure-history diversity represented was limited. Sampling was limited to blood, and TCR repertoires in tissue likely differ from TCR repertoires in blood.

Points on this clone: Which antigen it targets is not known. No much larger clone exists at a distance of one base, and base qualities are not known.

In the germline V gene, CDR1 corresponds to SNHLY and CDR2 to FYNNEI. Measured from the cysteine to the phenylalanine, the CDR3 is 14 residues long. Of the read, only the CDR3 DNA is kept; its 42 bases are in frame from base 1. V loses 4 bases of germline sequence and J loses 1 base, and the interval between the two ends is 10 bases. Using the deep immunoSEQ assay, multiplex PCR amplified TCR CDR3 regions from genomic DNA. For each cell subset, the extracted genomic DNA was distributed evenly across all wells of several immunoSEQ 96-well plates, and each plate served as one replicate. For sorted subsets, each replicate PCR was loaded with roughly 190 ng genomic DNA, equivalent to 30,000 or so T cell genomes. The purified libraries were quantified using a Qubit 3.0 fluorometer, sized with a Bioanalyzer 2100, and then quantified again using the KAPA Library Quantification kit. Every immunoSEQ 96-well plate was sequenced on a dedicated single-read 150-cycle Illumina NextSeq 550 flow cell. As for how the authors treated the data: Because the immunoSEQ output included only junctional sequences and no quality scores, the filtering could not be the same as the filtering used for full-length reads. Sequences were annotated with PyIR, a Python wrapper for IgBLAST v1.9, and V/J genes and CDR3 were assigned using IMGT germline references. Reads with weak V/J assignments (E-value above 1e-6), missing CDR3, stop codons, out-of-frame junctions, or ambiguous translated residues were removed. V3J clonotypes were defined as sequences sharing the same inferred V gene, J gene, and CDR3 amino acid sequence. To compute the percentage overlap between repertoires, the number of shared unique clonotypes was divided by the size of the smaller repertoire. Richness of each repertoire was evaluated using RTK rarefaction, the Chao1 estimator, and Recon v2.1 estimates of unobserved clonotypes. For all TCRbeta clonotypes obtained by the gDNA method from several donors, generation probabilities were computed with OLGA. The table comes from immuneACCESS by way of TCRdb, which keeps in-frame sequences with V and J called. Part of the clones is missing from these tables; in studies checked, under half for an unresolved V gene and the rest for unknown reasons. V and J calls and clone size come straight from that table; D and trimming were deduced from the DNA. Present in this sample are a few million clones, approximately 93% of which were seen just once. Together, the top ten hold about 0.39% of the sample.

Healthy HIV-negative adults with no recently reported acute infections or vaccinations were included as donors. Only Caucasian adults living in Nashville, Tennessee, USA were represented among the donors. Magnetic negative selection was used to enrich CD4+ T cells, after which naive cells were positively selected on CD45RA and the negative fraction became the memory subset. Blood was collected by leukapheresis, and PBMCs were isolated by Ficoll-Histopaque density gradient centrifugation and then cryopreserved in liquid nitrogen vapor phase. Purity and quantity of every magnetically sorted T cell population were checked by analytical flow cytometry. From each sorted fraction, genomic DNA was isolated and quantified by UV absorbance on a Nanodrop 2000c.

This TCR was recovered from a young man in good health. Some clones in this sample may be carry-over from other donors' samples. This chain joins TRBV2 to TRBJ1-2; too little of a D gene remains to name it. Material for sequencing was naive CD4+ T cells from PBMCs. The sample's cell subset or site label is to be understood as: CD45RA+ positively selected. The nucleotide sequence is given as TGTGCCAGCAGTGTACAGACGGGTAACTATGGCTACACCTTC. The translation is CASSVQTGNYGYTF.